The rows below give T cell receptor beta chains drawn from one sample of a study of CD4 T cells in relation to SARS-CoV-2 and coronaviruses. The protocol was immunoSEQ multiplex PCR, while the TCRdb copy is restricted to in-frame clones and leaves out a portion. The sample records 10,000 to 15,000 clones, roughly 80% being singletons. Which antigens these TCRs recognize remains unknown. The sequenced sample was CD4+ T cells from PBMCs, cultured in vitro. These receptor sequences come from a human donor in good health. Both conserved end residues are part of each CDR3. The D gene is left open where the match is weak. Expanded clones get a size class; other rows say once, few or many, or leave the size out.

d_call	v_call	clone_size	j_call	cdr3_nt	cdr3_aa
-	TRBV11-3	-	TRBJ2-1	TGTGCCAGCAGCTTAGAGAACAATGAGCAGTTCTTC	CASSLENNEQFF
-	TRBV6-2/TRBV6-3	once	TRBJ2-5	TGTGCCAGCAGTCAACCCTTCCTGGGTGAAGAGACCCAGTACTTC	CASSQPFLGEETQYF
TRBD2	TRBV18	-	TRBJ2-3	TGTGCCAGCTCCCCTATTACTAGCGGGACCACAGATACGCAGTATTTT	CASSPITSGTTDTQYF
-	TRBV7-2	-	TRBJ2-7	TGTGCCAGCACCCCCGAATACCGCACCCCGGTTCACGAGCAGTACTTC	CASTPEYRTPVHEQYF
-	TRBV29-1	-	TRBJ2-3	TGCAGCGTTTCCCAGGGGCAAGCAGATACGCAGTATTTT	CSVSQGQADTQYF
TRBD1	TRBV14	-	TRBJ2-2	TGTGCCAGCAGCCAACCAAGACAGGGGTTCGTAGCCGGGGAGCTGTTTTTT	CASSQPRQGFVAGELFF
TRBD2	TRBV12-5	-	TRBJ2-7	TGTGCTAGTGGCTGGGGGCTAGCGGGACTCTACGAGCAGTACTTC	CASGWGLAGLYEQYF
TRBD2	TRBV9	-	TRBJ2-5	TGTGCCAGCAGCCCAGGAAGGGGACTAGCGGCCCAAGAGACCCAGTACTTC	CASSPGRGLAAQETQYF
-	TRBV4-1	-	TRBJ2-7	TGCGCCAGCAGCCAGGGGATCGAATCCACCTACGAGCAGTACTTC	CASSQGIESTYEQYF
-	TRBV7-9	-	TRBJ1-1	TGTGCCAGCAGCTTAGCGGGGAACACTGAAGCTTTCTTT	CASSLAGNTEAFF
-	TRBV10-3	-	TRBJ1-1	TGTGCCATCAGTGAGTCGGGCAGACGCACTGAAGCTTTCTTT	CAISESGRRTEAFF
-	TRBV6-5	few	TRBJ2-7	TGTGCCAGCAGTTACTCGAAGGGGCACGAGCAGTACTTC	CASSYSKGHEQYF
TRBD1	TRBV18	-	TRBJ1-4	TGTGCCAGCTCGGGACAGGGGACGGATGAAAAACTGTTTTTT	CASSGQGTDEKLFF
-	TRBV9	few	TRBJ1-1	TGTGCCAGCAGCGTAGACGCAAGGGTCCCGCCTGAAGCTTTCTTT	CASSVDARVPPEAFF
-	TRBV4-3	-	TRBJ1-2	TGCGCCAGCAGCCTCCAATTAACCAGGGACGGCAACTATGGCTACACCTTC	CASSLQLTRDGNYGYTF
TRBD1	TRBV11-2	-	TRBJ2-5	TGTGCCAGCAGCCCCGGGAGACAGGGGGTGGGGGAGACCCAGTACTTC	CASSPGRQGVGETQYF
-	TRBV5-4	-	TRBJ1-1	TGTGCCAGCAGTCGCCTCCTGGGGAACACTGAAGCTTTCTTT	CASSRLLGNTEAFF
TRBD1	TRBV7-8	-	TRBJ1-3	TGTGCCAGCAGCAAGACAGGGCGCTCTGGAAACACCATATATTTT	CASSKTGRSGNTIYF
TRBD1	TRBV25-1	-	TRBJ2-3	TGTGCCAGCAGTCGGACAGGGAAAACAGATACGCAGTATTTT	CASSRTGKTDTQYF
-	TRBV20-1	once	TRBJ2-5	TGCAGTGCTAGTCCCCCCGGGGGTGGTGAGACCCAGTACTTC	CSASPPGGGETQYF
TRBD2	TRBV7-2	-	TRBJ2-1	TGTGCCAGCAGCATACTAGCGGGAGGGCCTGATGAGCAGTTCTTC	CASSILAGGPDEQFF
TRBD1	TRBV11-2	-	TRBJ2-1	TGTGCCAGCAGCCCCGGACAGGGGGCGACGGGAGGGGGCAATGAGCAGTTCTTC	CASSPGQGATGGGNEQFF
TRBD2	TRBV9	-	TRBJ2-5	TGTGCCAGCAGCCCCGGGGTAGCGGGGGGAAGTCAAGAGACCCAGTACTTC	CASSPGVAGGSQETQYF
-	TRBV4-3	-	TRBJ1-2	TGCGCCAGCAGCCAAGGAAAGGGGTTGGGCTACACCTTC	CASSQGKGLGYTF
-	TRBV27	-	TRBJ2-3	TGTGCCAGCAGTTTAGAGGGATGGACAGATACGCAGTATTTT	CASSLEGWTDTQYF
-	TRBV7-2	-	TRBJ1-1	TGTGCCAGCAGCTTGGGCGCAGGGTCACAAGCTTTCTTT	CASSLGAGSQAFF
-	TRBV3-1/TRBV3-2	-	TRBJ2-3	TGTGCCAGCAGCCAAGATTCCAGCACAGATACGCAGTATTTT	CASSQDSSTDTQYF
TRBD2	TRBV7-3	-	TRBJ2-3	TGTGCCAGCAGCTTAACGACTAGCCCTGGGGAAGATACGCAGTATTTT	CASSLTTSPGEDTQYF
-	TRBV20-1	-	TRBJ2-1	TGCAGTGCCCTTCAAGGGGTTGAGCAGTTCTTC	CSALQGVEQFF
-	TRBV11-2	-	TRBJ1-1	TGTGCCAGCAGCTTAGATCCCTCCCCCCCTGAAGCTTTCTTT	CASSLDPSPPEAFF
TRBD1	TRBV27	-	TRBJ2-5	TGTGCCAGCAGTGGACAGGGAGAGACCCAGTACTTC	CASSGQGETQYF
TRBD1	TRBV6-2/TRBV6-3	-	TRBJ1-2	TGTGCCAGCAGTTCGGGGTACCCGGGACAGAGTACCTATGGCTACACCTTC	CASSSGYPGQSTYGYTF
TRBD2	TRBV7-9	-	TRBJ2-1	TGTGCCAGCAGCGCTAGGGGACTAGCGGGGGCGGGTGAGCAGTTCTTC	CASSARGLAGAGEQFF
TRBD1	TRBV9	-	TRBJ1-6	TGTGCCAGCAGCCAAGGGACAGGGGGGGACCATGCACCCCTCCACTTT	CASSQGTGGDHAPLHF
TRBD2	TRBV4-1	once	TRBJ2-2	TGCGCCAGCAGCCAAGAGGCGGGGGGGTTTATCGGGGAGCTGTTTTTT	CASSQEAGGFIGELFF
-	TRBV7-2	-	TRBJ1-1	TGTGCCAGCAGCTTAGAAGCAGGGCGGGCAACTGAAGCTTTCTTT	CASSLEAGRATEAFF
TRBD1	TRBV6-5	-	TRBJ1-1	TGTGCCAGCAGCATGGACAGGGCGAACACTGAAGCTTTCTTT	CASSMDRANTEAFF
-	TRBV4-2	-	TRBJ1-4	TGTGCCAGCAGCCAAGATGACAATAGGGAAAAACTGTTTTTT	CASSQDDNREKLFF
TRBD1	TRBV9	few	TRBJ1-1	TGTGCCAGCAGCGTTCAGGGGGGGGCGTTCACTGAAGCTTTCTTT	CASSVQGGAFTEAFF
TRBD1	TRBV5-1	-	TRBJ2-3	TGCGCCAGCAGCTCAGGACAGGTAGATACGCAGTATTTT	CASSSGQVDTQYF
-	TRBV19	-	TRBJ2-5	TGTGCCAGTAGTATGCGGGGACTGTACCAAGAGACCCAGTACTTC	CASSMRGLYQETQYF
TRBD1	TRBV28	once	TRBJ2-5	TGTGCCAGCAGTTTCTCCGGGACAGAAGAGACCCAGTACTTC	CASSFSGTEETQYF
-	TRBV20-1	few	TRBJ1-2	TGCAGTGCCGAGGAGGATGGCTACACCTTC	CSAEEDGYTF
-	TRBV7-9	-	TRBJ1-2	TGTGCCAGCAGCTTAGGGAGTTCTAACTATGGCTACACCTTC	CASSLGSSNYGYTF
TRBD2	TRBV19	once	TRBJ2-1	TGTGCCAGTAGTATTGTATCGGGGGGGCAGGACAATGAGCAGTTCTTC	CASSIVSGGQDNEQFF
-	TRBV19	once	TRBJ1-2	TGTGCCAGTAATCGCAACTATGGCTACACCTTC	CASNRNYGYTF
-	TRBV7-2	-	TRBJ1-2	TGTGCCAGCGGGGTGGGCTATGGCTACACCTTC	CASGVGYGYTF
TRBD1	TRBV5-4	-	TRBJ2-5	TGTGCCAGCAGACCAACAGGGGGCGGGTGGGAGACCCAGTACTTC	CASRPTGGGWETQYF
-	TRBV4-3	-	TRBJ1-1	TGCGCCAGCAGCCTAAGAGGACTCACTGAAGCTTTCTTT	CASSLRGLTEAFF
TRBD2	TRBV7-8	-	TRBJ2-3	TGTGCCAGCAGCTTATCTCTAGCGGGGCTGGATACGCAGTATTTT	CASSLSLAGLDTQYF
-	TRBV6-5	-	TRBJ1-1	TGTGCCAGCAGAAGATTCTTCAACACTGAAGCTTTCTTT	CASRRFFNTEAFF
TRBD1	TRBV6-6	-	TRBJ1-2	TGTGCCAGCAGTCCAAGGACAGGGGGCCTTCATGGCTACACCTTC	CASSPRTGGLHGYTF
-	TRBV5-4	-	TRBJ1-6	TGTGCCAGCAGCCCAGGGGAGGGTGGTAATTCACCCCTCCACTTT	CASSPGEGGNSPLHF
-	TRBV7-2	-	TRBJ2-5	TGTGCCAGCGGGTCGCCTTACGGGGAGACCCAGTACTTC	CASGSPYGETQYF
-	TRBV29-1	-	TRBJ1-1	TGCAGCGGCCGGCGGACGGATGAAGCTTTCTTT	CSGRRTDEAFF
TRBD1	TRBV5-6	-	TRBJ2-7	TGTGCCAGCAGCCACCCGGGACAGGGATATCTACGGCAGTACTTC	CASSHPGQGYLRQYF
TRBD1	TRBV7-2	-	TRBJ2-3	TGTGCCAGCAGCCGCGGGACAGGGGGCACAGATACGCAGTATTTT	CASSRGTGGTDTQYF
TRBD2	TRBV9	-	TRBJ2-1	TGTGCCAGCAGCGTAGGGGGACTAGCGGGATGGAATGAGCAGTTCTTC	CASSVGGLAGWNEQFF